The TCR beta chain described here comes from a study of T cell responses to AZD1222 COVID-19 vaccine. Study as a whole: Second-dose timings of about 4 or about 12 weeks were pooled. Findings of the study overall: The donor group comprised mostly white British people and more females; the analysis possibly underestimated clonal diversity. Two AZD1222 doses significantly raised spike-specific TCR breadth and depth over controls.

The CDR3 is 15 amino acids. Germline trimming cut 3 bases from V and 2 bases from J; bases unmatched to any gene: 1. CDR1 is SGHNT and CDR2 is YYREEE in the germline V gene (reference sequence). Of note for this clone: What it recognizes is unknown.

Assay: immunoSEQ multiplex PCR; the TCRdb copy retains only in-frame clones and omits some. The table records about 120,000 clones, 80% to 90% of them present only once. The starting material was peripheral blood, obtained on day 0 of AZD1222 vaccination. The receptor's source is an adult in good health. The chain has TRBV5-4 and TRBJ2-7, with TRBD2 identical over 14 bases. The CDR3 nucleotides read TGTGCCAGCAGCTCGACTAGCGGGGGGGCCTACGAGCAGTACTTC. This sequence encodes CASSSTSGGAYEQYF. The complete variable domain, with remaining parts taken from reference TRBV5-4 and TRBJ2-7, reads ETGVTQSPTHLIKTRGQQVTLRCSSQSGHNTVSWYQQALGQGPQFIFQYYREEENGRGNFPPRFSGLQFPNYSSELNVNALELDDSALYLCASSSTSGGAYEQYFGPGTRLTVT.